Shown below are 19 T cell receptor beta chains from a single sample sequenced in a study of blood T cell repertoires in COVID-19 (dated by TCRdb to about 2020). To prepare the library, the immunoSEQ multiplex PCR assay was applied. TCRdb carries this immuneACCESS record with in-frame sequences only. Its versions omit some clonotypes, under half of them owing to an unresolved V gene in the studies checked, with the rest unexplained. In all, the sample holds under 450,000 clones, and roughly 86% of those were seen once. 1.3% of the sample is taken by the ten largest. The sequencing input was PBMCs or T cells enriched from blood (not recorded which). The receptor source for this set is a man younger than 45 who had recovered from COVID-19.

The chain is built from TRBV7-9 and TRBJ1-1; D is unresolved. The germline V gene has CDR1 SEHNR and CDR2 FQNEAQ (reference sequence). The V and J ends lost 4 bases and 10 bases respectively, with 13 bases between them. There are 12 residues in the CDR3. CDR3 coding DNA: TGTGCCAGCAGCTCCTCCTCGGAGGGAGCTTTCTTT. It translates to CASSSSSEGAFF.

The gene calls are TRBV6-5 and TRBJ2-7; 7 bases fit TRBD2. CDR3 length: 13 residues. Germline CDR1 MNHEY, CDR2 SVGAGI. Trimming took 10 bases from V and 3 from J; bases not matched to a gene: 9. CDR3: CATTPAGLYEQYF. Here the CDR3 DNA reads TGTGCCACCACCCCAGCGGGGCTCTACGAGCAGTACTTC.

The chain is built from TRBV7-8 and TRBJ1-6; D might be TRBD1 (5 bases). CDR3 length equals 15 residues. V shed 1 base and J shed 7 bases, with 11 bases lying between them. Germline values: CDR1 SGHVS, CDR2 FQNEAQ. Here the CDR3 DNA reads TGTGCCAGCAGCTTAGATGGGGGAGGGAATTCACCCCTCCACTTT. Encoded protein: CASSLDGGGNSPLHF.

The rearrangement joins TRBV30 to TRBJ2-7; 7 bases match TRBD1. In germline, CDR1 is GTSNPN, CDR2 SVGIG (reference sequence). CDR3 size: 14 residues. V was clipped by 0 bases and J by 3 bases; unmatched bases: 5. The CDR3 reads CAWSVWDSNYEQYF. CDR3 sequence (DNA): TGTGCCTGGAGTGTTTGGGACAGTAACTACGAGCAGTACTTC. The full variable domain, completed using reference TRBV30 and TRBJ2-7, is SQTIHQWPATLVQPVGSPLSLECTVEGTSNPNLYWYRQAAGRGLQLLFYSVGIGQISSEVPQNLSASRPQDRQFILSSKKLLLSDSGFYLCAWSVWDSNYEQYFGPGTRLTVT.

The chain has TRBV19 and TRBJ2-3; 8 bases agree with TRBD2. CDR3 length equals 15 residues. The junction had 3 bases not matched to a gene; V was cut back by 3 bases and J by 1 base. Germline CDR1 and CDR2: LNHDA and SQIVND (reference sequence). The CDR3 DNA reads TGTGCCAGTAGTATTCGGCGGGGGGGCACAGATACGCAGTATTTT. It encodes CASSIRRGGTDTQYF.

This chain joins TRBV11-2 and TRBJ2-3; 7 bases are a match to TRBD2. This CDR3 region has 16 residues. V lost 4 bases to trimming and J lost 2 bases; unmatched junction nucleotides: 9. The V gene's germline CDR1 is SGHAT and CDR2 FQNNGV. CDR3 sequence reads: CASSWSGGGTTDTQYF. CDR3 bases: TGTGCCAGCAGCTGGAGTGGCGGGGGAACCACAGATACGCAGTATTTT.

V gene TRBV29-1 combines with J gene TRBJ2-2; TRBD1 aligns across 10 bases. The CDR3 covers 14 residues. Germline-derived CDR1 and CDR2 are SQVTM and ANQGSEA. Germline trimming cut 3 bases from V and 6 bases from J; bases unmatched to any gene: 4. This CDR3 is CSVEDRGGPGELFF. The CDR3, as DNA: TGCAGCGTTGAGGACAGGGGGGGGCCCGGGGAGCTGTTTTTT.

The table lists this clone with a few counts. This chain connects TRBV11-2 to TRBJ1-5; D is undetermined. The CDR3 contains 13 residues. Trimming pared 0 bases from V and 4 bases from J, leaving 4 bases between. Germline lookup yields CDR1 SGHAT and CDR2 FQNNGV. The CDR3 protein is CASSLDRNQPQHF. The CDR3, as DNA: TGTGCCAGCAGCTTAGATCGTAATCAGCCCCAGCATTTT.

This sequence joins TRBV11-2 and TRBJ2-7; D may be TRBD2 (5 bases). This CDR3 region has 15 residues. The germline gives CDR1 SGHAT, CDR2 FQNNGV. V lost 1 base and J 6 bases, leaving 16 bases between the germline ends. CDR3 nucleotides: TGTGCCAGCAGCTTAGTCTCTGGAACGGCGGGCGAGCAGTACTTC. As protein: CASSLVSGTAGEQYF.

The chain employs TRBV7-9 and TRBJ1-5; D possibly corresponds to TRBD1 (6 bases). The CDR3 is 16 residues long. The germline CDR1 and CDR2 sequences are SEHNR and FQNEAQ (reference sequence). With 2 bases removed from V and 5 bases from J, the gap between germline ends came to 16 bases. CDR3 sequence reads: CASSLRGGALDQPQHF. Written as DNA, the CDR3 is TGTGCCAGCAGCTTAAGGGGGGGGGCGTTGGATCAGCCCCAGCATTTT.

The chain combines TRBV5-1 with TRBJ1-6, with a weak D call TRBD1 (5 bases). V was trimmed by 0 bases and J by 7 bases, leaving 11 bases between them. CDR1 and CDR2 (germline): SGHRS, YFSETQ. CDR3 length: 15 residues. Here the CDR3 reads CASSLGGRTNSPLHF. The DNA of the CDR3 is TGCGCCAGCAGCTTGGGGGGCAGAACAAATTCACCCCTCCACTTT. The whole variable domain, filled in from reference TRBV5-1 and TRBJ1-6, reads KAGVTQTPRYLIKTRGQQVTLSCSPISGHRSVSWYQQTPGQGLQFLFEYFSETQRNKGNFPGRFSGRQFSNSRSEMNVSTLELGDSALYLCASSLGGRTNSPLHFGNGTRLTVT.

The rearrangement joins TRBV5-6 to TRBJ2-1; the match to TRBD2 covers 9 bases. The CDR3 contains 16 residues. The junction had 5 bases not matched to a gene; V was cut back by 3 bases and J by 1 base. The germline gives CDR1 SGHDT, CDR2 YYEEEE. The DNA of the CDR3 is TGTGCCAGCAGCTCCCGCGGACTAGCGTCCTACAATGAGCAGTTCTTC. This codes for CASSSRGLASYNEQFF. Full variable domain (remainder filled in from reference TRBV5-6 and TRBJ2-1): DAGVTQSPTHLIKTRGQQVTLRCSPKSGHDTVSWYQQALGQGPQFIFQYYEEEERQRGNFPDRFSGHQFPNYSSELNVNALLLGDSALYLCASSSRGLASYNEQFFGPGTRLTVL.

The chain uses TRBV30 and TRBJ1-5; 8 nucleotides match TRBD1. Looked up from germline, CDR1 is GTSNPN and CDR2 is SVGIG (reference sequence). After removal of 7 bases from V and 2 bases from J, the junction contained 4 bases not matched to a gene. This CDR3 spans 13 amino acids. The CDR3 protein is CAFGQGGNQPQHF. The CDR3 DNA follows: TGTGCCTTCGGACAGGGCGGCAATCAGCCCCAGCATTTT.

The V and J genes are TRBV30 and TRBJ2-7, with no clear D. This CDR3 is built from 13 residues. Germline V gene sequence: CDR1 GTSNPN, CDR2 SVGIG (reference sequence). Trimming left V 4 bases short and J 3 bases short, with 13 bases between. The DNA of the CDR3 is TGTGCCTGGAACCTCGCCCCAGGCTACGAGCAGTACTTC. Translating it yields CAWNLAPGYEQYF.

This chain joins TRBV6-5 and TRBJ2-2; no clear D gene. CDR1 is MNHEY, CDR2 SVGAGI, per germline. The CDR3 is made up of 15 amino acids. V was clipped by 6 bases and J by 0 bases, with 11 bases between them. The CDR3 region is CASSGQASNTGELFF. CDR3 bases: TGTGCCAGCAGCGGTCAGGCATCGAACACCGGGGAGCTGTTTTTT.

This rearrangement joins TRBV29-1 to TRBJ1-2; TRBD1 agrees at 8 bases. CDR3 length: 13 amino acids. CDR1 is SQVTM, CDR2 ANQGSEA, per germline. V was clipped by 6 bases and J by 2 bases; unmatched bases: 5. The CDR3 bases are TGCAGCGTCGACAGGGGTTTAAACTATGGCTACACCTTC. Translated, it gives CSVDRGLNYGYTF.

The table lists this clone with a count of one. V usage is TRBV7-9 and J usage is TRBJ2-3, with 8 bases identical to TRBD1. With V trimmed by 5 bases and J by 1 base, 2 bases remained unmatched. CDR3 length: 14 residues. Germline-derived CDR1 and CDR2 are SEHNR and FQNEAQ (reference sequence). The CDR3 bases are TGTGCCAGCAGCACGGACAGGGGCACAGATACGCAGTATTTT. Amino acids: CASSTDRGTDTQYF.

The chain has TRBV18 and TRBJ1-2, with unresolved D. V gave up 4 bases and J gave up 8 bases, with 17 bases separating them. This CDR3 contains 14 residues. Germline V CDR1 and CDR2: KGHSH, LQKENI. CDR3 sequence: CASSQPAGERGYTF. In DNA, the CDR3 is TGTGCCAGCTCACAACCGGCTGGGGAGAGGGGCTACACCTTC.

V usage is TRBV27 and J usage is TRBJ1-1; TRBD1 matches at 7 bases. The trim removed 5 bases at V and 6 bases at J, leaving 6 bases unmatched. The CDR3 consists of 13 residues. Germline lookup yields CDR1 MNHEY and CDR2 SMNVEV (reference sequence). The chain's CDR3 is CASSTGVIAEAFF. The CDR3, as DNA: TGTGCCAGCAGTACAGGGGTAATCGCTGAAGCTTTCTTT.